This T cell receptor beta chain originates from a study of cytomegalovirus exposure and HLA in healthy donors. Researchers ran the PCR with 60 Vbeta and 13 Jbeta primers. This table comes from immunoSEQ multiplex PCR, and its TCRdb copy is limited to in-frame clones, with some not included. The data contain approximately 92,000 clones, 60% to 80% of them seen just once; the ten biggest clones take up approximately 7%. Study-level findings and limits: About 87% or about 30% of the time was how often most TCR beta V segments were productive, according to an earlier analysis. In vitro checks showed that three CMV-associated chains really do target CMV antigens.

With regard to this clone: The antigen is unknown. The same CDR3 is also encoded by other DNA sequences in this sample.

This CDR3 has 15 residues. Germline CDR1 LNHDA, CDR2 SQIVND (reference sequence). J was trimmed by 7 bases and V by 4 bases; bases with no gene match: 9. Sequenced material: PBMCs. The chain uses TRBV19 and TRBJ1-2; 10 bases agree with TRBD1. The sequence derives from a man between 50 and 59 years old in good health and CMV-seropositive. As DNA, the CDR3 is TGTGCCAGTAGTAAGCCCCGGGACAGGGGCTCTGGCTACACCTTC. It codes for CASSKPRDRGSGYTF.